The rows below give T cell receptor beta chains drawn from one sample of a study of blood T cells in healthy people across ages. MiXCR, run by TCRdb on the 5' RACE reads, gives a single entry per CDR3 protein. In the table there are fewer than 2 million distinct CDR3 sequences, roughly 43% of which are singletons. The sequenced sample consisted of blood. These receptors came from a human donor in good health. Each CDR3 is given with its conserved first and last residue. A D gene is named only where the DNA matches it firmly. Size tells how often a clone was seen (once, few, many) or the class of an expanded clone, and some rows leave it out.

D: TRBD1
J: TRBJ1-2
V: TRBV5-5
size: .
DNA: TGTGCCAGCAGTTACCAATCCCCGACAGGGGGATATGGCTACACCTTC
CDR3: CASSYQSPTGGYGYTF

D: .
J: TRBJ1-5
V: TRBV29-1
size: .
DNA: TGCAGCGTTCCATGCGACAGCTTCAATCAGCCCCAGCATTTT
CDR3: CSVPCDSFNQPQHF

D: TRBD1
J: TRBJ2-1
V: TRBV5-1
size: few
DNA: TGCGCCAGCAGCTCAGACAGGGGGGTACCCAATGAGCAGTTCTTC
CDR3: CASSSDRGVPNEQFF

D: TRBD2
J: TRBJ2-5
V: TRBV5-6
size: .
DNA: TGTGCCAGCAGCTCGAACTTCGGGGGGGCAGGGGAGACCCAGTACTTC
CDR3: CASSSNFGGAGETQYF

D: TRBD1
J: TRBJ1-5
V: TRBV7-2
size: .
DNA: TGTGCCAGCAGCTTAGCGACAGGGCTTAATCAGCCCCAGCATTTT
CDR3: CASSLATGLNQPQHF

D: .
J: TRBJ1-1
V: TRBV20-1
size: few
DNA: TGCAGTGCTAGTTTAACAGGCCTCCCCATGAATTTCTTT
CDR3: CSASLTGLPMNFF

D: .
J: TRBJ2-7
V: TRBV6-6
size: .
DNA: TGTGCCAGCAGTTACTCGAAAATCTACGAGCAGTACTTC
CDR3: CASSYSKIYEQYF

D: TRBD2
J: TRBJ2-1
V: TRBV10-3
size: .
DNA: TGTGCCATCGAGGTCCCGGGGGGTGAGCAGTTCTTC
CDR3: CAIEVPGGEQFF

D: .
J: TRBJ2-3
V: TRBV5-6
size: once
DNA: TGTGCCAGCAGCTTTCTAGGTGGGGCCCCAGATATGCAGTATTTT
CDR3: CASSFLGGAPDMQYF

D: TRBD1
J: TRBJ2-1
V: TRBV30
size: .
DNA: TGTGCCTGGAGTGTACTAGGAGACCGGGACAGGGGGTTTCATGAGCAGTTCTTC
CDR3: CAWSVLGDRDRGFHEQFF

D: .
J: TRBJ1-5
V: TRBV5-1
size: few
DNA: TGCGCCAGCAGCTTGGGGACAGACTATAACGGGCAGCCCCAGCATTTT
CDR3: CASSLGTDYNGQPQHF

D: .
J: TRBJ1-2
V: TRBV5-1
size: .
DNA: TGCGCCAGCAGCTTGGAGGGGCAGGGGAGCTACACCTTC
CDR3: CASSLEGQGSYTF

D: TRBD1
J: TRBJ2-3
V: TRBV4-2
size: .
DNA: TGTGCCAGCAGCCAGGCCGGGACAGACAGTACGCAGTATTTT
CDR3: CASSQAGTDSTQYF

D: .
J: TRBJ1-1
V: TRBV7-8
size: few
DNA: TGTGCCAGCAGCCGATTGGATTCCAATGGTGAAGCTTTCTTT
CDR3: CASSRLDSNGEAFF

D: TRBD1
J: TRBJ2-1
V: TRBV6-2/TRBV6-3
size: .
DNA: TGTGCCAGCAGTCAAGACAGGGACCCCAATGAGCAGTTCTTC
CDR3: CASSQDRDPNEQFF

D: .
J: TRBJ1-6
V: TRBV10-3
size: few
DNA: TGTGCCATCAGTGAGGGGGTTTGGGATTCACCCCTCCACTTT
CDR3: CAISEGVWDSPLHF

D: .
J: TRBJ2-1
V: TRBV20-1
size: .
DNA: TGCAGTGCAAGTACAGGGTTAGTGAAAAATGAGCAGTTCTTC
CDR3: CSASTGLVKNEQFF

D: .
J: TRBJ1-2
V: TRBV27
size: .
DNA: TGTGCCAGCAGTCCCCGGGGTGGGGGCGACTATGGCTACACCTTC
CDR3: CASSPRGGGDYGYTF

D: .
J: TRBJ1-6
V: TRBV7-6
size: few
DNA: TGTGCCAGCAGCCCCCAGGATGGTTCACCCCTCCACTTT
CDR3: CASSPQDGSPLHF

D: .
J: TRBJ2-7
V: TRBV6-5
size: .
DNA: TGTGCCAGCTTCTCCTACAATGAGCAGTACTTC
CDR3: CASFSYNEQYF

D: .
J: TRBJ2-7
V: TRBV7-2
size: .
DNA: TGTGCCAGCAGCTCCCCCTCGTCCCTAGCTGACTACGAGCAGTACTTC
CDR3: CASSSPSSLADYEQYF

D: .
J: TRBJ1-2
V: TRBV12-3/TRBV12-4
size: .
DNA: TGTGCCAGCAGCCTGGGACATTCCAATGGCTACACCTTC
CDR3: CASSLGHSNGYTF

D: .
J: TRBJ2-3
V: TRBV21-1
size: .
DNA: TGTGCCAGCTACTCCCAAAGGGACCACACAGATACGCAGTATTTT
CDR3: CASYSQRDHTDTQYF

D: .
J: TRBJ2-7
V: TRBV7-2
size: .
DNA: TGTGCCAGCAGCTTATTCGGGACAACGTCTCAGCAGTACTTC
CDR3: CASSLFGTTSQQYF

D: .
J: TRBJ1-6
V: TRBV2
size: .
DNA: TGTGCCAGCAGTAGAGGACGGGGGGATAATTCACCCCTCCACTTT
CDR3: CASSRGRGDNSPLHF

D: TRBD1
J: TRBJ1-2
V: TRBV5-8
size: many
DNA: TGTGCCAGCAGCTTAGATACAGGGGCCTATGGCTACACCTTC
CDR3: CASSLDTGAYGYTF

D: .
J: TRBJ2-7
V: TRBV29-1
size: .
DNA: TGCAGCGTTGAGGTTTCGGGACAATCCTACGAGCAGTACTTC
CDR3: CSVEVSGQSYEQYF

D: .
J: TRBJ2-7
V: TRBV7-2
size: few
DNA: TGTGCCAGCAGCTTAGTAGCAGAAGGGACCTACGAGCAGTACTTC
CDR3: CASSLVAEGTYEQYF

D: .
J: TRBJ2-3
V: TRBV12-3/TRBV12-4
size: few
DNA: TGTGCCAGCAGCGAGACCCCCGGGTCTCGCTTTGGGGATACGCAGTATTTT
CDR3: CASSETPGSRFGDTQYF

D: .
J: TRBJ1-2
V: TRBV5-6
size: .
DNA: TGTGCCAGCAGCTTGCGAGGGGTTGGCGGCTACACCTTC
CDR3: CASSLRGVGGYTF

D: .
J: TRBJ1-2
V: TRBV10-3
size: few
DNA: TGTGCCATCAGTGATGAAAGGGGTCTGAACTATGGCTACACCTTC
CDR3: CAISDERGLNYGYTF

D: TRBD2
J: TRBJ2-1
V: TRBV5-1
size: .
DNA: TGCGCCAGCAGCTTGTCCGGCGGGGGGGCTAATGAGCAGTTCTTC
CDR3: CASSLSGGGANEQFF

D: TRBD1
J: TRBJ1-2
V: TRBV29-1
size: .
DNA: TGCAGCTCATCTCTGGACAGGCATGGCTACACCTTC
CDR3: CSSSLDRHGYTF

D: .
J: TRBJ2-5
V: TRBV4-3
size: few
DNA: TGCGCCAGCAGCCAAGATCTAGAAGAAGAGACCCAGTACTTC
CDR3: CASSQDLEEETQYF

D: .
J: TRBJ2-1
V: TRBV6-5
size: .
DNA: TGTGCCAGCAGTTACGGCGGGGACTACAATGAGCAGTTCTTC
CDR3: CASSYGGDYNEQFF

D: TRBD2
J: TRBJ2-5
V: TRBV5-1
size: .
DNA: TGCGCCAGCAGCTTGGCCTCTAGCGGGGGGCCCGGGTACCAAGAGACCCAGTACTTC
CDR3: CASSLASSGGPGYQETQYF

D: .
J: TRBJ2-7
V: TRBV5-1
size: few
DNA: TGCGCCAGCAGTGGATCGGGGACTGCTACCTACGAGCAGTACTTC
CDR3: CASSGSGTATYEQYF

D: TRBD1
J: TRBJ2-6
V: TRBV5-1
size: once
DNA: TGCGCCAGCAGCTTGATGGACAGGGGACCTGGGGCCAACGTCCTGACTTTC
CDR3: CASSLMDRGPGANVLTF

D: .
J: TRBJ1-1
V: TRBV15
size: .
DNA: TGTGCCACCAGCAGAGCCGGTTGGATGAACACTGAAGCTTTCTTT
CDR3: CATSRAGWMNTEAFF

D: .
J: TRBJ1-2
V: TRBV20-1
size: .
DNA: TGCAGTGCCCCCACTTCCTGGGGCTACACCTTC
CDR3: CSAPTSWGYTF

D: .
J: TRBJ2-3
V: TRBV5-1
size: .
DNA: TGCGCCAGCAGCTTGACTGCACCAGATACGCAGTATTTT
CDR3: CASSLTAPDTQYF

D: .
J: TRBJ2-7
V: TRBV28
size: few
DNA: TGTGCCAGCAGTCCCTATGTGGGGGGCGAGGCCTACGAGCAGTACTTC
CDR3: CASSPYVGGEAYEQYF

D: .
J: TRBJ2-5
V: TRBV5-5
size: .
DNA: TGTGCCAGCACTCGGGGAAATGAGCAGTACTTC
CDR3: CASTRGNEQYF

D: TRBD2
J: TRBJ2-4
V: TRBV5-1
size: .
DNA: TGCGCCAGCAGCTTCGTACCCGGGACTAGCAGCATTCGGTACTTC
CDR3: CASSFVPGTSSIRYF